This TCR beta chain is from a study of T cell repertoires in cytomegalovirus infection. Study summary: Public TCR beta signatures marked donors with CMV infection and the matching HLA.

The CDR3 totals 15 residues. The V end lost 6 bases, the J end lost 10 bases, and 23 bases lay between the germline ends. Germline CDR1 MNHNY, CDR2 SVGAGI (reference sequence). On this clonotype itself: Being one base from a much bigger clone, this may be a read error.

Each CDR3 protein is one row after TCRdb ran MiXCR on the reads. This table has about 140,000 distinct CDR3 sequences, under 8% appearing once. The chain recombines TRBV6-6 with TRBJ2-3; maybe TRBD2 (7 bases). The sample was PBMCs. The sequence derives from a human donor in good health (CMV status not recorded). Some clones in this sample may be carry-over from other donors' samples. This CDR3 is CASSSQDSRGDSQYF. CDR3 nucleotides: TGTGCCAGCAGCTCCCAGGACAGCCGGGGGGATTCGCAGTATTTT.